This entry describes one T cell receptor beta chain. The target antigen is unknown. The data are from a study of T cell responses to AZD1222 COVID-19 vaccine. The V end was cut by 2 bases, the J end by 3 bases, with 10 bases between. Germline loops: CDR1 LNHDA, CDR2 SQIVND (reference sequence). The length of the CDR3 is 14 residues. The study, taken as a whole, reports: Following two doses of AZD1222, Spike-specific TCR breadth and depth rose. Donors, mostly white British, included more females; clonal diversity was possibly underestimated. Just a handful of AZD1222 recipients were seropositive at baseline. No repertoire was sampled before or during the peak T cell response, only after it.

Data came from immunoSEQ multiplex PCR; TCRdb stores just in-frame clones and leaves some out. The sample holds 66,000 or so clones; roughly 87% are singletons and the top ten take 17%. This clonotype was sampled from an adult in good health. Sequenced here: peripheral blood, sampled on day 0 of AZD1222 vaccination. The V gene is TRBV19, the J gene TRBJ1-1; possibly TRBD1 for D (5 bases). CDR3 bases: TGTGCCAGTAGTATATGGGGGGGGTACACTGAAGCTTTCTTT. Residues: CASSIWGGYTEAFF.